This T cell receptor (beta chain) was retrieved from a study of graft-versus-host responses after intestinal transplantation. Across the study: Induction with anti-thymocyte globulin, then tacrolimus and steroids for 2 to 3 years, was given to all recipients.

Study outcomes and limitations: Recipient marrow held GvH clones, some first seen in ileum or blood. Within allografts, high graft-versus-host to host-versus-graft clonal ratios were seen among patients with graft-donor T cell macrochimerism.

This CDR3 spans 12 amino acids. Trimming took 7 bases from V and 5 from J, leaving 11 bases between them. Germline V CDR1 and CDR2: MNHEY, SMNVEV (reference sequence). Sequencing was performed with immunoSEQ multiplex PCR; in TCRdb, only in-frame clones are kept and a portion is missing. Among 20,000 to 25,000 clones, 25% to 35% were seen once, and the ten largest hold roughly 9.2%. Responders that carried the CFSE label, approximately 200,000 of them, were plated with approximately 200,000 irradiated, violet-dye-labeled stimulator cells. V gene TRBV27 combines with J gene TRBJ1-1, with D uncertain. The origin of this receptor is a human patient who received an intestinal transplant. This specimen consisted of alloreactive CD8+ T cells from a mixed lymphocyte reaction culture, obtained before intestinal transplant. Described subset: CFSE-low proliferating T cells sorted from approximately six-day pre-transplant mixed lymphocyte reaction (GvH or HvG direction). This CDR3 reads CASMRPGTEAFF. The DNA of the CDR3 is TGTGCCAGCATGCGGCCGGGGACTGAAGCTTTCTTT.